This passage covers 4 T cell receptor beta chains from one sample sequenced in a study of cytomegalovirus exposure and HLA in healthy donors (dated 2017 in TCRdb). The library was built by means of the immunoSEQ multiplex PCR assay. For the multiplex PCR, a mixture combining 60 forward primers for TCR Vbeta segments and 13 reverse primers for TCR Jbeta segments was used. The clones in this table, taken by TCRdb from immuneACCESS, are in-frame only. Not every clone is retained; where verified, under half of the shortfall comes from an unresolved V gene, and the cause of the rest is unknown. This sample lists roughly 190,000 clones; 79% were detected once. The ten biggest clones cover roughly 1.5% of the sample. Sequencing input: PBMCs. All receptors derive from a girl aged 10-17 years in good health and CMV-seropositive.

The chain couples TRBV4-3 to TRBJ1-4; no clear D. CDR1 is LGHNA and CDR2 is YSLEER in the germline V gene. The V and J ends lost 0 bases and 8 bases respectively, with 13 bases between them. CDR3 size: 15 residues. The DNA for the CDR3 is TGCGCCAGCAGCCAAGACGTTGATAGGAGAGAAAAACTGTTTTTT. It yields the protein CASSQDVDRREKLFF.

The chain carries TRBV5-1 and TRBJ1-6, with D unclear. The CDR3 consists of 14 residues. Trimming pared 1 base from V and 6 bases from J, leaving 8 bases between. CDR1 SGHRS and CDR2 YFSETQ come from the germline V gene. For the CDR3, the DNA is TGCGCCAGCAGCTTGTTAGCGACTAATTCACCCCTCCACTTT. It encodes CASSLLATNSPLHF.

V and J are TRBV5-4 and TRBJ1-2, with a tentative D call TRBD1 (6 bases). Per the germline V gene, CDR1 is SGHNT and CDR2 is YYREEE (reference sequence). The length of the CDR3 is 13 residues. Trimming stripped 4 bases from V and 5 bases from J, with 12 bases between. The CDR3 DNA reads as TGTGCCAGCAGCGTTGGGGGGGCATATGGCTACACCTTC. Translated, it gives CASSVGGAYGYTF.

The chain couples TRBV7-2 to TRBJ2-7; TRBD1 matches 10 bases. Per germline, CDR1 SGHTA and CDR2 FQGNSA. The CDR3 consists of 15 residues. J lost 5 bases, V lost 2 bases, and 6 bases had no gene match. The CDR3 DNA sequence: TGTGCCAGCAGCTTAAGGGGGGACAGGGGTAACGAGCAGTACTTC. Protein sequence: CASSLRGDRGNEQYF. Drawing the rest from reference TRBV7-2 and TRBJ2-7, the complete variable domain is GAGVSQSPSNKVTEKGKDVELRCDPISGHTALYWYRQSLGQGLEFLIYFQGNSAPDKSGLPSDRFSAERTGGSVSTLTIQRTQQEDSAVYLCASSLRGDRGNEQYFGPGTRLTVT.